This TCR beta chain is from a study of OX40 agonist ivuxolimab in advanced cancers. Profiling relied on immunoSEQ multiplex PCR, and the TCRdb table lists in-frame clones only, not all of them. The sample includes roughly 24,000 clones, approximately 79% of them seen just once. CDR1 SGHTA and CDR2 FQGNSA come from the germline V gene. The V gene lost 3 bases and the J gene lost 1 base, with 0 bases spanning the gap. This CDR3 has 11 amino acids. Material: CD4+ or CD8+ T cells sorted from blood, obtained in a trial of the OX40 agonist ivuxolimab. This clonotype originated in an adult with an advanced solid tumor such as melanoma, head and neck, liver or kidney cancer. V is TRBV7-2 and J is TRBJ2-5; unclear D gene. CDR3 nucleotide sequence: TGTGCCAGCAGCTTCCAAGAGACCCAGTACTTC. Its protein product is CASSFQETQYF.